This paragraph reports one TCR beta chain. This sample stems from a study of technical replicates of blood from a handful of donors. Produced via immunoSEQ multiplex PCR; TCRdb's table is partial and in-frame only. The table records around 72,000 clones, 85% to 95% of them present only once. Germline CDR1 SGHRS, CDR2 YFSETQ. The length of the CDR3 is 14 residues. Trimming cost V 0 bases and J 3 bases; bases outside gene matches: 3. This TCR was sampled from a human donor in good health. The V call is TRBV5-1, the J call TRBJ2-7; 7 positions match TRBD2. Material: T cells isolated from PBMCs. The DNA of the CDR3 is TGCGCCAGCAGCTTGGATTCTAGCGGCTACGAGCAGTACTTC. Translating gives CASSLDSSGYEQYF. Based on the CDR3 plus reference TRBV5-1 and TRBJ2-7, the full variable domain is KAGVTQTPRYLIKTRGQQVTLSCSPISGHRSVSWYQQTPGQGLQFLFEYFSETQRNKGNFPGRFSGRQFSNSRSEMNVSTLELGDSALYLCASSLDSSGYEQYFGPGTRLTVT.